This passage covers 28 T cell receptor beta chains from one sample sequenced in a study of cytomegalovirus exposure and HLA in healthy donors. The PCR employed 60 Vbeta primers together with 13 Jbeta primers. Generated by immunoSEQ multiplex PCR, the TCRdb table keeps only in-frame clones and is missing some. The sample has about 110,000 clones, more than 65% seen once. The sequenced material came from PBMCs. The receptors shown here come from a boy aged 5-17 years in good health and CMV-seronegative.

This rearrangement joins TRBV11-3 to TRBJ2-3; 11 bases are shared with TRBD2. Germline CDR1 reads SGHNT; CDR2 reads YENEEA. V shed 4 bases, J shed 4 bases, and the junction held 4 bases outside the gene matches. CDR3 size: 15 residues. The DNA of the CDR3 is TGTGCCAGCAGCTCCCTTAGCGGGGGGGCAGATACGCAGTATTTT. Protein product: CASSSLSGGADTQYF.

Here the CDR3 reads CASRRGPGQPQHF. The DNA of the CDR3 is TGTGCCAGCAGAAGGGGTCCGGGTCAGCCCCAGCATTTT. The chain is built from TRBV28 and TRBJ1-5; possible D gene TRBD1, 5 bases. CDR1 and CDR2 (germline): MDHEN, SYDVKM. The CDR3 has 13 residues. V was clipped by 6 bases and J by 6 bases, with 12 bases between them.

This chain uses TRBV5-4 with TRBJ2-1; TRBD2 matches at 12 bases. This CDR3 contains 15 residues. Germline CDR1 SGHNT, CDR2 YYREEE (reference sequence). Trimming removed 3 bases from V and 8 bases from J; junction bases left unmatched: 6. Here the CDR3 reads CASSWRLAGEDEQFF. Written as DNA, the CDR3 is TGTGCCAGCAGCTGGAGACTAGCGGGGGAGGATGAGCAGTTCTTC.

This clone was observed once. The V gene is TRBV5-1, the J gene TRBJ2-2; D ambiguous. The CDR3 has 14 amino acids. From germline, CDR1 is SGHRS and CDR2 YFSETQ. Trimming removed 0 bases from V and 4 bases from J, with 7 bases in between. The CDR3 protein is CASSLAVPTGELFF. The DNA for the CDR3 is TGCGCCAGCAGCTTGGCTGTTCCCACCGGGGAGCTGTTTTTT.

The chain is built from TRBV7-9 and TRBJ2-7, with 10 bases matching TRBD2. The V gene end was trimmed by 6 bases and the J gene end by 1 base; junction bases not matched to a gene: 3. The germline gives CDR1 SEHNR, CDR2 FQNEAQ (reference sequence). The CDR3 totals 14 residues. The CDR3 region is CASRGLASSYEQYF. DNA for the CDR3: TGTGCCAGCAGGGGACTAGCGTCTTCCTACGAGCAGTACTTC. Full variable domain (missing parts from reference TRBV7-9 and TRBJ2-7): DTGVSQNPRHKITKRGQNVTFRCDPISEHNRLYWYRQTLGQGPEFLTYFQNEAQLEKSRLLSDRFSAERPKGSFSTLEIQRTEQGDSAMYLCASRGLASSYEQYFGPGTRLTVT.

This clone was observed a single time. The chain has TRBV27 and TRBJ2-1; tentative D call: TRBD2 (5 bases). There are 12 residues in the CDR3. V gave up 5 bases and J gave up 4 bases, with 6 bases separating them. CDR1 and CDR2 (germline): MNHEY, SMNVEV (reference sequence). This CDR3 reads CASSPGYNEQFF. The CDR3, as DNA: TGTGCCAGCAGTCCGGGATACAATGAGCAGTTCTTC.

V is TRBV30 and J is TRBJ1-1; 8 bases match TRBD1. The V segment lost 2 bases and the J segment 6 bases; nucleotides outside the gene matches: 11. Germline CDR1 reads GTSNPN; CDR2 reads SVGIG (reference sequence). CDR3 length equals 15 residues. In DNA form, the CDR3 reads TGTGCCTGGAGTTTCCGGACAGGGTACTCCCCTGAAGCTTTCTTT. Protein: CAWSFRTGYSPEAFF.

V gene TRBV7-2 combines with J gene TRBJ2-7; 7 positions agree with TRBD1. This CDR3 region has 15 residues. Per the germline V gene, CDR1 is SGHTA and CDR2 is FQGNSA. V dropped 2 bases and J dropped 5; count of bases not matched to a gene: 9. CDR3 DNA sequence: TGTGCCAGCAGCTTAATACAGGGGATACCTCACGAGCAGTACTTC. This sequence encodes CASSLIQGIPHEQYF.

V gene TRBV5-4 combines with J gene TRBJ1-4; D is unclear. The germline CDR1 and CDR2 sequences are SGHNT and YYREEE (reference sequence). CDR3 size: 14 residues. V was clipped by 4 bases and J by 10 bases, with 17 bases between them. This chain's CDR3 is CASSPRGGLGKLFF. CDR3 nucleotides: TGTGCCAGCAGCCCCCGGGGAGGTTTGGGAAAACTGTTTTTT.

J is TRBJ2-3 and V is TRBV19; TRBD2 agrees at 9 bases. The length of the CDR3 is 14 residues. Germline V gives CDR1 LNHDA, CDR2 SQIVND (reference sequence). Unmatched junction bases numbered 3, after V lost 8 bases and J lost 0 bases. The CDR3 region is CASRLAESTDTQYF. The CDR3 bases are TGTGCCAGTCGACTAGCGGAAAGCACAGATACGCAGTATTTT. The full variable domain, completed using reference TRBV19 and TRBJ2-3, is DGGITQSPKYLFRKEGQNVTLSCEQNLNHDAMYWYRQDPGQGLRLIYYSQIVNDFQKGDIAEGYSVSREKKESFPLTVTSAQKNPTAFYLCASRLAESTDTQYFGPGTRLTVL.

In its sample, this clone was seen a few times. The gene calls are TRBV6-5 and TRBJ1-5; maybe TRBD1 (6 bases). The V and J ends lost 3 bases and 7 bases respectively, with 13 bases between them. CDR1 is MNHEY and CDR2 is SVGAGI in the germline V gene. The CDR3 spans 14 residues. In DNA form, the CDR3 reads TGTGCCAGCAGTTATACGGGGGGCGGCCAGCCCCAGCATTTT. Encoded protein: CASSYTGGGQPQHF.

The genes are TRBV6-1 and TRBJ2-7; D might be TRBD1 (5 bases). Germline CDR1 reads MNHNS; CDR2 reads SASEGT. CDR3 length equals 14 residues. V was trimmed by 6 bases and J by 3 bases, leaving 15 bases between them. The CDR3 protein is CASRDRQYNYEQYF. Here the CDR3 DNA reads TGTGCCAGCAGAGACAGACAGTATAACTACGAGCAGTACTTC.

The gene calls are TRBV18 and TRBJ1-5, with no clear D. Trimming took off 5 bases at V and 5 bases at J, with 10 bases between the two ends. This CDR3 comprises 13 residues. Germline V lookup: CDR1 KGHSH, CDR2 LQKENI. CDR3 protein: CASSTSRDQPQHF. The DNA of the CDR3 is TGTGCCAGCTCAACTTCGAGGGATCAGCCCCAGCATTTT.

This clone has at least ten counts. CDR3 in amino acids: CASSLGLGTAYEQYF. CDR3 in DNA: TGCGCCAGCAGCTTAGGGCTAGGGACAGCCTACGAGCAGTACTTC. The chain carries TRBV5-1 and TRBJ2-7, with TRBD1 matching over 7 bases. Trimming took 2 bases from V and 2 from J; bases not matched to a gene: 7. CDR1 and CDR2 from the germline V gene are SGHRS and YFSETQ. This CDR3 spans 15 amino acids.

The chain employs TRBV7-9 and TRBJ2-1, with D possibly matching TRBD2 (6 bases). The CDR3 has 16 amino acids. V lost 1 base and J lost 8, with 18 bases in between. CDR1 is SEHNR, CDR2 FQNEAQ, per germline (reference sequence). The CDR3 sequence is CASSLVRSGGGDEQFF. In nucleotides, the CDR3 is TGTGCCAGCAGCTTAGTTAGGTCCGGGGGTGGAGATGAGCAGTTCTTC.

The chain carries TRBV6-5 and TRBJ1-1; 7 bases fit TRBD1. V trimming: 2 bases; J trimming: 5 bases; junction bases outside the gene matches: 5. This CDR3 region has 14 residues. CDR1 is MNHEY and CDR2 is SVGAGI in the germline V gene. The CDR3 sequence is CASSYRRGRTEAFF. CDR3 sequence (DNA): TGTGCCAGCAGTTACCGAAGGGGGCGAACTGAAGCTTTCTTT.

This clone has just one count. The chain combines TRBV5-6 with TRBJ1-3; D perhaps matches TRBD1 (6 bases). CDR1 is SGHDT, CDR2 YYEEEE, per germline. The V end lost 4 bases, the J end lost 0 bases, and 11 bases lay between the germline ends. This CDR3 has 15 residues. CDR3 region: CASSTGGPSGNTIYF. CDR3 DNA: TGTGCCAGCAGCACGGGGGGGCCCTCTGGAAACACCATATATTTT. The full variable domain, its missing parts supplied by reference TRBV5-6 and TRBJ1-3, is DAGVTQSPTHLIKTRGQQVTLRCSPKSGHDTVSWYQQALGQGPQFIFQYYEEEERQRGNFPDRFSGHQFPNYSSELNVNALLLGDSALYLCASSTGGPSGNTIYFGEGSWLTVV.

The J gene is TRBJ2-5, the V gene TRBV9; 10 nucleotides line up with TRBD2. In germline, CDR1 is SGDLS, CDR2 YYNGEE. With V trimmed by 3 bases and J by 0 bases, 5 bases remained unmatched. This CDR3 is built from 16 residues. The CDR3 is CASSEGLAPYQETQYF. CDR3 in DNA: TGTGCCAGCAGCGAGGGACTAGCGCCCTACCAAGAGACCCAGTACTTC.

The chain combines TRBV27 with TRBJ1-2; D is uncertain. Germline V CDR1 and CDR2: MNHEY, SMNVEV (reference sequence). The CDR3 is 12 residues long. V dropped 6 bases and J dropped 4 bases, with 9 bases sitting between them. For the CDR3, the DNA is TGTGCCAGCAGGGAGACTAGCTATGGCTACACCTTC. It codes for CASRETSYGYTF.

This clone came up a few times. The chain uses TRBV30 and TRBJ2-4; 10 bases agree with TRBD2. The trim removed 0 bases at V and 3 bases at J, leaving 5 bases unmatched. Germline CDR1 GTSNPN, CDR2 SVGIG (reference sequence). The CDR3 extends over 16 amino acids. This CDR3 reads CAWSVSLAGVKNIQYF. The CDR3 bases are TGTGCCTGGAGTGTAAGCCTAGCGGGAGTCAAAAACATTCAGTACTTC.

This chain connects TRBV7-9 to TRBJ1-5, with TRBD1 as a possible D gene (5 bases). Trimming removed 5 bases from V and 1 base from J, with 12 bases in between. CDR1 and CDR2 from the germline V gene are SEHNR and FQNEAQ (reference sequence). This CDR3 is 15 amino acids long. The CDR3 loop reads CASSEQGVSNQPQHF. The CDR3 DNA sequence: TGTGCCAGCAGCGAACAAGGGGTAAGCAATCAGCCCCAGCATTTT.

The chain is built from TRBV5-6 and TRBJ1-1; D possibly corresponds to TRBD1 (5 bases). The CDR3 consists of 12 residues. CDR1 is SGHDT and CDR2 is YYEEEE in the germline V gene. Deletions cut 4 bases from V and 3 bases from J, with 7 bases between. CDR3 sequence reads: CASSRGDTEAFF. The CDR3 DNA reads TGTGCCAGCAGCCGGGGGGACACTGAAGCTTTCTTT.

The rearrangement joins TRBV5-1 to TRBJ2-3, with 13 nucleotides matching TRBD2. After removal of 4 bases from V and 3 bases from J, the junction contained 2 bases not matched to a gene. Germline assignment: CDR1 SGHRS and CDR2 YFSETQ. The CDR3 totals 15 residues. The CDR3 nucleotides read TGCGCCAGCAGCCTGACTAGCGGGGGGACAGATACGCAGTATTTT. Encoded protein: CASSLTSGGTDTQYF.

The V gene is TRBV10-1, the J gene TRBJ2-5, with TRBD2 identical over 11 bases. The germline V gene encodes CDR1 WNHNN and CDR2 SYGVQD (reference sequence). V shed 3 bases, J shed 6 bases, and the junction held 3 bases outside the gene matches. CDR3 length: 14 residues. The CDR3 DNA is TGCGCCAGCAGTGAAAGGACTAGCGGGCAGACCCAGTACTTC. Its protein is CASSERTSGQTQYF.

This chain's CDR3 is CASSPGQGFYEQYF. In DNA form, the CDR3 reads TGTGCCAGCAGTCCGGGACAGGGGTTCTACGAGCAGTACTTC. The V call is TRBV27, the J call TRBJ2-7; TRBD1 aligns across 10 bases. CDR3 length equals 14 residues. Germline V gene lookup returns CDR1 MNHEY and CDR2 SMNVEV (reference sequence). V shed 5 bases, J shed 3 bases, and the junction held 4 bases outside the gene matches.

This chain joins TRBV5-4 and TRBJ1-2, with TRBD1 identical over 7 bases. CDR1 SGHNT and CDR2 YYREEE come from the germline V gene (reference sequence). CDR3 size: 15 residues. With 3 bases clipped from V and 1 base from J, the junction kept 6 bases outside the gene matches. This CDR3 reads CASSSGTDFNYGYTF. The DNA of the CDR3 is TGTGCCAGCAGCTCTGGGACAGATTTTAACTATGGCTACACCTTC.

V usage is TRBV9 and J usage is TRBJ2-1; D is uncertain. Germline assignment: CDR1 SGDLS and CDR2 YYNGEE. The CDR3 is 15 residues long. Trimming took off 4 bases at V and 6 bases at J, with 17 bases between the two ends. DNA for the CDR3: TGTGCCAGCAGCCCTCGTCCGGGTAGCCCCAATGAGCAGTTCTTC. Protein product: CASSPRPGSPNEQFF.

This clone was seen just once. This chain uses TRBV4-2 with TRBJ2-5; a possible D gene is TRBD2 (6 bases). CDR1 is LGHNA, CDR2 YNFKEQ, per germline. The CDR3 is 15 residues long. Trimming took off 4 bases at V and 5 bases at J, with 17 bases between the two ends. The CDR3 loop reads CASSPGRGGAETQYF. DNA for the CDR3: TGTGCCAGCAGCCCTGGTAGGGGAGGTGCTGAGACCCAGTACTTC.